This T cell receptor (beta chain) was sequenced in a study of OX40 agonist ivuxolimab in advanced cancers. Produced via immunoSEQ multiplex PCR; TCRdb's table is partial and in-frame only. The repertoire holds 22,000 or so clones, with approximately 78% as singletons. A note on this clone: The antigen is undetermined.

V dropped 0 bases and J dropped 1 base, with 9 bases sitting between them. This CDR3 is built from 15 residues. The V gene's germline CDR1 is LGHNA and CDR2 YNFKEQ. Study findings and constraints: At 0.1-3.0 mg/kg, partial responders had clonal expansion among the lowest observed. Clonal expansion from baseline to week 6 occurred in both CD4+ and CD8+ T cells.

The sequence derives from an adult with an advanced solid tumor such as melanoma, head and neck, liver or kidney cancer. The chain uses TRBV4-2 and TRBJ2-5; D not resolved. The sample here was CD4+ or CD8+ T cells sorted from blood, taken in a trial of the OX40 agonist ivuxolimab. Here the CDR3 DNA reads TGTGCCAGCAGCCAAGAGGTCGCAAGCCAAGAGACCCAGTACTTC. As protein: CASSQEVASQETQYF.